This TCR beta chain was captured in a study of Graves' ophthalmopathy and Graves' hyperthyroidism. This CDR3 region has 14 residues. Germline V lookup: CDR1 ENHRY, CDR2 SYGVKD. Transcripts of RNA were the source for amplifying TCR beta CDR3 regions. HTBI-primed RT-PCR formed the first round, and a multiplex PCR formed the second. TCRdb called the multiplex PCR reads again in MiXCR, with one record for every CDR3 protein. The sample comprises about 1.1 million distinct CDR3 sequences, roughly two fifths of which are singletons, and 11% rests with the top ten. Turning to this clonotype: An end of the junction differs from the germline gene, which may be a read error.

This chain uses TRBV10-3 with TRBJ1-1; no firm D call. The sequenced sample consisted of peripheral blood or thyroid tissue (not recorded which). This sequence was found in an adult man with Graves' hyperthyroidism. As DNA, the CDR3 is TGTGCCATCAGTGACCCGGGCTTGAACACTGAAGCTTCCTTT. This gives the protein CAISDPGLNTEASF.